This TCR beta chain derives from a study of blood T cell repertoires in COVID-19. Looking at the study overall: Researchers got acute and convalescent COVID-19 samples from the United States, Italy and Spain.

Sequenced by immunoSEQ multiplex PCR; TCRdb stores in-frame clones only, minus some. This sample carries 140,000 or so clones, around 90% of them seen once, and the ten largest clones take 1.8%. The CDR3 consists of 12 residues. Germline V CDR1 and CDR2: SGHDT, YYEEEE. The V gene lost 0 bases and the J gene lost 5 bases, with 4 bases spanning the gap. This sequence was found in a man aged 65 to 85 with acute or convalescent COVID-19. This chain connects TRBV5-6 to TRBJ2-3; D is ambiguous. The sample comprised peripheral blood. The CDR3 region is CASSLGQDTQYF. Written as DNA, the CDR3 is TGTGCCAGCAGCTTGGGTCAAGATACGCAGTATTTT.